These 19 T cell receptor beta chains came from one sample sequenced in a study of cytomegalovirus exposure and HLA in healthy donors. The protocol was immunoSEQ multiplex PCR, while the TCRdb copy is restricted to in-frame clones and leaves out a portion. Of 250,000 or so clones listed, around 90% are singletons. The sample was PBMCs. Receptor source: a young woman in good health and CMV-seronegative.

The chain joins TRBV6-5 to TRBJ1-5, with D perhaps matching TRBD1 (6 bases). The germline CDR1 and CDR2 sequences are MNHEY and SVGAGI. The CDR3 totals 13 residues. Deletions cut 6 bases from V and 8 bases from J, with 14 bases between. CDR3: CASRKTSGEPQHF. CDR3 nucleotide sequence: TGTGCCAGCAGAAAAACTTCAGGGGAGCCCCAGCATTTT.

This chain links TRBV5-5 with TRBJ1-1, with 8 bases identical to TRBD1. The CDR3 totals 14 residues. V was pared by 4 bases and J by 6 bases, with 8 bases of the junction left unmatched. Germline CDR1 SGHKS, CDR2 YYEKEE (reference sequence). The chain's CDR3 is CASSISTGVSEAFF. CDR3 DNA: TGTGCCAGCAGCATATCGACAGGGGTATCTGAAGCTTTCTTT. The entire variable domain, with the rest obtained from reference TRBV5-5 and TRBJ1-1, is as follows: DAGVTQSPTHLIKTRGQQVTLRCSPISGHKSVSWYQQVLGQGPQFIFQYYEKEERGRGNFPDRFSARQFPNYSSELNVNALLLGDSALYLCASSISTGVSEAFFGQGTRLTVV.

This clone has just a few counts. The genes are TRBV6-6 and TRBJ2-2; 12 nucleotides align to TRBD2. This CDR3 spans 16 amino acids. V was pared by 6 bases and J by 7 bases, with 9 bases of the junction left unmatched. Germline loops: CDR1 MNHNY, CDR2 SVGAGI (reference sequence). CDR3 sequence (DNA): TGTGCCAGCAGCCCCCTAGCGGGGGGGCATCTCGGGGAGCTGTTTTTT. Its translation: CASSPLAGGHLGELFF.

J is TRBJ2-3 and V is TRBV4-1; 7 nucleotides match TRBD2. The CDR3 runs 13 residues. Germline V CDR1 and CDR2: MGHRA, YSYEKL. Trimming took 5 bases from V and 4 from J; bases not matched to a gene: 3. CDR3 DNA sequence: TGCGCCAGCAGCGGGGGGGGTGCAGATACGCAGTATTTT. It codes for CASSGGGADTQYF.

The chain is built from TRBV27 and TRBJ1-6; no clear D. The V end was cut by 6 bases, the J end by 8 bases, with 11 bases between. The CDR3 has 13 amino acids. Germline V gives CDR1 MNHEY, CDR2 SMNVEV (reference sequence). Written as DNA, the CDR3 is TGTGCCAGCAGCCGCAGACTATATTCACCCCTCCACTTT. Its protein product is CASSRRLYSPLHF.

This clone was picked up one time. V usage is TRBV11-3 and J usage is TRBJ2-3; tentatively, D is TRBD1 (5 bases). This CDR3 contains 16 residues. V lost 3 bases, J lost 0 bases, and 13 bases lay in between. Germline CDR1 and CDR2: SGHNT and YENEEA. The CDR3 loop reads CASSFGRDSSTDTQYF. The CDR3, as DNA: TGTGCCAGCAGCTTTGGGCGTGACAGCAGCACAGATACGCAGTATTTT.

This chain joins TRBV7-2 and TRBJ2-7, with D uncertain. CDR1 and CDR2 (germline): SGHTA, FQGNSA. CDR3 length equals 12 residues. V lost 6 bases to trimming and J lost 5 bases, with 11 bases between them. The CDR3 is CASRSDWNEQYF. CDR3 DNA sequence: TGTGCCAGCAGATCCGACTGGAACGAGCAGTACTTC.

The chain recombines TRBV4-3 with TRBJ2-2, with TRBD1 matching over 7 bases. Germline lookup yields CDR1 LGHNA and CDR2 YSLEER. The CDR3 covers 14 residues. V lost 7 bases, J lost 6 bases, and 8 bases stayed unmatched. CDR3 amino acids: CASKTGVRAGELFF. CDR3 nucleotide sequence: TGCGCCAGCAAAACAGGGGTTCGGGCCGGGGAGCTGTTTTTT.

The rearrangement joins TRBV28 to TRBJ1-2, with no clear D. Germline lookup yields CDR1 MDHEN and CDR2 SYDVKM. V gave up 1 base and J gave up 5 bases, with 11 bases separating them. The CDR3 length is 14 residues. In nucleotides, the CDR3 is TGTGCCAGCAGTTTATCTAACCTCTTGTATGGCTACACCTTC. Residues: CASSLSNLLYGYTF.

CDR3: CASSEASGGYTDTQYF. The CDR3 DNA reads as TGTGCCAGCAGTGAAGCAAGCGGGGGATACACAGATACGCAGTATTTT. V gene TRBV2 combines with J gene TRBJ2-3, with 8 bases fitting TRBD2. Germline CDR1 is SNHLY and CDR2 is FYNNEI. Trimming took 0 bases from V and 2 from J; bases not matched to a gene: 4. The CDR3 extends over 16 amino acids.

To note about this clone: The sample carries other DNA sequences with the same CDR3. The V call is TRBV14, the J call TRBJ2-1; 9 bases agree with TRBD2. The junction had 0 bases not matched to a gene; V was cut back by 1 base and J by 2 bases. The V gene's germline CDR1 is SGHDN and CDR2 FVKESK. This CDR3 contains 15 residues. Written as DNA, the CDR3 is TGTGCCAGCAGCCAAGCTAGCGGGGCCTACAATGAGCAGTTCTTC. Protein sequence: CASSQASGAYNEQFF.

The CDR3 spells CASREGNTEAFF. The CDR3 DNA is TGCGCCAGCAGGGAGGGGAATACTGAAGCTTTCTTT. The chain recombines TRBV4-1 with TRBJ1-1; D perhaps matches TRBD1 (5 bases). CDR1 is MGHRA and CDR2 is YSYEKL in the germline V gene. With 6 bases removed from V and 5 bases from J, the gap between germline ends came to 10 bases. This CDR3 has 12 amino acids.

This clone showed up just a few times. This chain uses TRBV28 with TRBJ2-7; the D is unclear. The CDR3 covers 13 residues. V gave up 10 bases and J gave up 0 bases, with 13 bases separating them. Germline V gene data show CDR1 as MDHEN and CDR2 as SYDVKM. The CDR3 region is CATSQQYSYEQYF. As DNA, the CDR3 is TGTGCCACCTCACAGCAATACTCCTACGAGCAGTACTTC.

This clone was counted only a few times. The CDR3 is CASSPGQEDEQYF. The DNA of the CDR3 is TGTGCCAGCAGCCCGGGACAGGAGGACGAGCAGTACTTC. V is TRBV5-5 and J is TRBJ2-7, with TRBD1 matching over 8 bases. The junction had 5 bases not matched to a gene; V was cut back by 4 bases and J by 5 bases. Per the germline V gene, CDR1 is SGHKS and CDR2 is YYEKEE (reference sequence). This CDR3 spans 13 amino acids.

The V call is TRBV10-2, the J call TRBJ2-5; a weak D match, TRBD2 (5 bases). Deletions cut 6 bases from V and 5 bases from J, with 7 bases between. This CDR3 has 11 amino acids. Per the germline V gene, CDR1 is WSHSY and CDR2 is SAAADI. The CDR3, as DNA: TGCGCCAGCAGGGTAGCGGAGACCCAGTACTTC. It is translated as CASRVAETQYF.

This clone occurred a few times. The rearrangement joins TRBV19 to TRBJ1-2; D call uncertain. Per the germline V gene, CDR1 is LNHDA and CDR2 is SQIVND (reference sequence). V lost 2 bases and J lost 3, with 4 bases in between. The CDR3 runs 12 residues. In nucleotides, the CDR3 is TGTGCCAGTAGTATACCTTACTATGGCTACACCTTC. It specifies CASSIPYYGYTF.

The table lists this clone with a count of one. The same CDR3 arises from other DNA sequences in this sample as well. J is TRBJ2-2 and V is TRBV9; 7 nucleotides match TRBD1. Germline V gene sequence: CDR1 SGDLS, CDR2 YYNGEE. J gave up 2 bases and V 3 bases, and 4 bases lay outside the gene matches. The CDR3 is 15 residues long. The CDR3, as DNA: TGTGCCAGCAGCGCCGGGACAGCAAACACCGGGGAGCTGTTTTTT. This sequence encodes CASSAGTANTGELFF.

This rearrangement joins TRBV7-3 to TRBJ2-1; no reliable D call. CDR3 length: 16 residues. Germline V gene sequence: CDR1 SGHTA, CDR2 FQGTGA. V dropped 3 bases and J dropped 0 bases, with 12 bases sitting between them. The CDR3 reads CASSFFELSSYNEQFF. CDR3 nucleotide sequence: TGTGCCAGCAGCTTTTTCGAGTTAAGCTCCTACAATGAGCAGTTCTTC.

The V and J genes are TRBV7-2 and TRBJ2-7, with 9 bases lining up with TRBD2. CDR1 and CDR2 (germline): SGHTA, FQGNSA. The CDR3 is made up of 16 amino acids. Trimming at V came to 2 bases and at J to 0 bases, leaving 5 bases not matched to a gene. The CDR3 spells CASSLTAGGSSYEQYF. CDR3 DNA sequence: TGTGCCAGCAGCTTAACGGCGGGGGGGTCCTCCTACGAGCAGTACTTC.